Following are 8 T cell receptor beta chains from one sample sequenced in a study of T cell responses to AZD1222 COVID-19 vaccine (dated by TCRdb to 2020 to 2022). What the time point label conveys for this sample: baseline before first vaccination. Explained via the paper, the treatment or condition label denotes: meningococcal conjugate vaccine given as trial control. The protocol used for the library was the immunoSEQ multiplex PCR assay. The clones in this table, taken by TCRdb from immuneACCESS, are in-frame only. Not every clone is retained; where verified, under half of the shortfall comes from an unresolved V gene, and the cause of the rest is unknown. The sample data list approximately 100,000 clones, and about nine tenths of these were observed just once. The biggest ten clones account for about 3% of the sample. The specimen was peripheral blood, collected on day 0 of MenACWY control vaccination. The receptors were gathered from an adult in good health.

J is TRBJ1-6 and V is TRBV30; D uncertain. V lost 3 bases and J lost 6, with 12 bases in between. The CDR3 runs to 14 residues. Germline values: CDR1 GTSNPN, CDR2 SVGIG (reference sequence). The CDR3 DNA sequence: TGTGCCTGGAGCCCCCCGGCCCTTAATTCACCCCTCCACTTT. Translated, it gives CAWSPPALNSPLHF.

The CDR3 DNA reads TGCGCCAGCAGCTTGGGACAGGCTTCACCCCTCCACTTT. The encoded protein is CASSLGQASPLHF. The chain employs TRBV5-1 and TRBJ1-6, with D perhaps TRBD1 (6 bases). CDR3 length: 13 residues. Germline V gene sequence: CDR1 SGHRS, CDR2 YFSETQ. With 0 bases removed from V and 9 bases from J, the gap between germline ends came to 7 bases.

The genes are TRBV28 and TRBJ2-2; D is ambiguous. CDR1 and CDR2 from the germline V gene are MDHEN and SYDVKM. This CDR3 is built from 16 residues. V shed 2 bases and J shed 2 bases, with 12 bases lying between them. CDR3 amino acids: CASSLPELLNTGELFF. DNA of the CDR3: TGTGCCAGCAGTTTACCGGAACTTCTCAACACCGGGGAGCTGTTTTTT.

The chain joins TRBV11-3 to TRBJ2-3; D possibly corresponds to TRBD1 (6 bases). Trimming shortened V by 5 bases and J by 2 bases, and 14 bases separated the two germline ends. Germline CDR1 SGHNT, CDR2 YENEEA. The CDR3 extends over 15 amino acids. The CDR3 sequence is CASSQGTSPTDTQYF. The CDR3 DNA sequence: TGTGCCAGCAGCCAGGGGACATCACCCACAGATACGCAGTATTTT.

CDR3 coding DNA: TGTGCCAGCAGCCTGAGAACGGGGGGGTCCCTCCATGAGCAGTTCTTC. Its translation: CASSLRTGGSLHEQFF. This sequence joins TRBV5-8 and TRBJ2-1; 8 positions agree with TRBD2. The CDR3 sequence is 16 residues long. Trimming removed 4 bases from V and 8 bases from J; junction bases left unmatched: 14. Germline V gives CDR1 SGHTS, CDR2 YDEGEE.

The V call is TRBV18, the J call TRBJ2-2, with D perhaps matching TRBD1 (6 bases). The CDR3 extends over 16 amino acids. V was trimmed by 3 bases and J by 5 bases, leaving 16 bases between them. Germline V gene lookup returns CDR1 KGHSH and CDR2 LQKENI. DNA for the CDR3: TGTGCCAGCTCACCGATGACAGGAGTTTGGACCGGGGAGCTGTTTTTT. Residues: CASSPMTGVWTGELFF.

The CDR3 DNA reads TGTGCCAGCAGTTTTATTTCAACTAATGAAAAACTGTTTTTT. Encoded protein: CASSFISTNEKLFF. This chain uses TRBV28 with TRBJ1-4; D gene ambiguous. The CDR3 is made up of 14 amino acids. Looked up from germline, CDR1 is MDHEN and CDR2 is SYDVKM. Trimming took off 3 bases at V and 0 bases at J, with 5 bases between the two ends.

This clone was detected once. The genes are TRBV6-2 or TRBV6-3 and TRBJ2-2; D remains ambiguous. CDR1 MNHEY and CDR2 SVGEGT come from the germline V gene. The CDR3 contains 14 residues. The V gene lost 2 bases and the J gene lost 5 bases, with 9 bases spanning the gap. The DNA of the CDR3 is TGTGCCAGCAGTTACACCGGAGTGACCGGGGAGCTGTTTTTT. Protein product: CASSYTGVTGELFF.